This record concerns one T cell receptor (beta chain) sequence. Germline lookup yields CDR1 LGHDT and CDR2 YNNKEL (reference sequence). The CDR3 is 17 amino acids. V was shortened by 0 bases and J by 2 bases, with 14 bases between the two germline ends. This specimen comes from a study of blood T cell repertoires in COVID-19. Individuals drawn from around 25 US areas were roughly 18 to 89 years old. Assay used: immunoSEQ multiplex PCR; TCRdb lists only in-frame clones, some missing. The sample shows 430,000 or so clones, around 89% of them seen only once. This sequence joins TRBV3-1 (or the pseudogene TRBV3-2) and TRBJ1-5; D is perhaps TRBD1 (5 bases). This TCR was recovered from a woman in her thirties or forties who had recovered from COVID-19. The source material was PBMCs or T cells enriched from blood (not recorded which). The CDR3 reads CASSQDLGSGGNQPQHF. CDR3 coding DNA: TGTGCCAGCAGCCAAGATCTGGGCTCGGGGGGCAATCAGCCCCAGCATTTT.